This T cell receptor (beta chain) was obtained from a study of T-cell reconstitution after alpha-beta-depleted transplantation in children. Unique molecular identifiers were incorporated during preparation of the TCRbeta library. One entry per CDR3 protein, called by TCRdb with MiXCR from the PCR reads. The table includes around 250,000 distinct CDR3 sequences, 9.9% detected once. Losses at the gene ends were 2 bases for V and 6 bases for J; bases not matched to a gene: 6. The CDR3 covers 15 residues. This chain links TRBV12-3 or TRBV12-4 with TRBJ2-1, with 8 bases matching TRBD1. This TCR derives from a human donor who donated a stem cell graft to a child with SCID. Here the sequenced sample was PBMCs from the stem cell graft donor, taken from the stem cell graft. Here the CDR3 reads CASSLSQGAGNEQFF. CDR3 nucleotides: TGTGCCAGCAGTTTAAGCCAGGGGGCAGGCAATGAGCAGTTCTTC.